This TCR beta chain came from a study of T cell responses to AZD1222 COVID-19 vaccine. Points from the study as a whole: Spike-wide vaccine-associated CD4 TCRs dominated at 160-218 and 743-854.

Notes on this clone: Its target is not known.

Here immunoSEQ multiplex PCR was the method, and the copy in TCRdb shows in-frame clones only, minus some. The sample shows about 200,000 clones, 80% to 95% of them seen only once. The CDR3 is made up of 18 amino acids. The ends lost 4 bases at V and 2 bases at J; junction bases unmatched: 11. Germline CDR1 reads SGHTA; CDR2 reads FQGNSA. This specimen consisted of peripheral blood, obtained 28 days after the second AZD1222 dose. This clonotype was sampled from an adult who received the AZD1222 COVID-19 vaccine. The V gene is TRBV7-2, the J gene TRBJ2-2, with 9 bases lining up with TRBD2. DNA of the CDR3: TGTGCCAGCAGCTCCCAGGGTGGCGGGGGGGTAAACACCGGGGAGCTGTTTTTT. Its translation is CASSSQGGGGVNTGELFF.